These 20 T cell receptor beta chains came from one sample sequenced in a study of T cells after yellow fever vaccination. TCRdb reanalysed the 5' RACE reads using MiXCR and keeps one entry per CDR3 protein. The sample contains 150,000 to 200,000 distinct CDR3 sequences, 5.5% to 8% of which appear only once. Sequencing was performed on CD4+ T cells sorted from PBMCs, taken on the day of the first yellow fever vaccination. The receptors come from a man aged 18 to 29 who received the YFV17D yellow fever vaccine.

This chain connects TRBV5-1 to TRBJ1-6; no clear D. The CDR3 extends over 13 amino acids. With 0 bases removed from V and 9 bases from J, the gap between germline ends came to 7 bases. CDR1 is SGHRS, CDR2 YFSETQ, per germline. In nucleotides, the CDR3 is TGCGCCAGCAGCTTGGGTAGTGGTTCACCCCTCCACTTT. Its protein product is CASSLGSGSPLHF.

The chain's CDR3 is CSASSFPQETQYF. In DNA form, the CDR3 reads TGCAGTGCTAGCTCCTTTCCCCAAGAGACCCAGTACTTC. The chain is built from TRBV20-1 and TRBJ2-5; D uncertain. V lost 3 bases to trimming and J lost 1 base, with 9 bases between them. The CDR3 totals 13 residues. In germline, CDR1 is DFQATT, CDR2 SNEGSKA (reference sequence).

This clonotype was picked up many times. V usage is TRBV4-2 and J usage is TRBJ2-5; D unresolved. The CDR3 totals 17 residues. Germline CDR1 and CDR2: LGHNA and YNFKEQ. The V end lost 1 base, the J end lost 4 bases, and 19 bases lay between the germline ends. The CDR3 loop is CASSQAGGPGSGETQYF. DNA for the CDR3: TGTGCCAGCAGCCAAGCAGGTGGTCCAGGTTCGGGAGAGACCCAGTACTTC.

This clonotype was picked up a small number of times. The chain has TRBV6-5 and TRBJ1-6, with D uncertain. The germline V and J ends were trimmed by 3 bases and 1 base, with 13 bases remaining between them. Germline V gene sequence: CDR1 MNHEY, CDR2 SVGAGI. The CDR3 extends over 17 amino acids. The CDR3 sequence: CASSYVGGKSYNSPLHF. The CDR3 DNA follows: TGTGCCAGCAGTTATGTGGGTGGAAAGTCCTATAATTCACCCCTCCACTTT.

Written as DNA, the CDR3 is TGTGCCAGCAGCCCGGGGAGGGGAAACACCATATATTTT. It is translated as CASSPGRGNTIYF. The chain recombines TRBV7-2 with TRBJ1-3; D is uncertain. The CDR3 runs 13 residues. In germline, CDR1 is SGHTA, CDR2 FQGNSA. V was shortened by 5 bases and J by 4 bases, with 9 bases between the two germline ends.

This clonotype has only a few counts. The J gene is TRBJ2-2, the V gene TRBV10-3; 9 bases map to TRBD1. CDR1 and CDR2 from the germline V gene are ENHRY and SYGVKD. The CDR3 has 15 amino acids. The ends lost 7 bases at V and 6 bases at J; junction bases unmatched: 9. CDR3 region: CAITSGQGGPGELFF. In DNA, the CDR3 is TGTGCCATCACCTCGGGACAGGGAGGTCCCGGGGAGCTGTTTTTT.

CDR3 in DNA: TGCGCCAGCAGCCAAGAGGTCACAGGGGACACTGAAGCTTTCTTT. Translated: CASSQEVTGDTEAFF. The chain combines TRBV4-1 with TRBJ1-1; TRBD1 matches 7 bases. The junction had 4 bases not matched to a gene; V was cut back by 0 bases and J by 3 bases. The CDR3 has 15 amino acids. CDR1 and CDR2 (germline): MGHRA, YSYEKL.

This clonotype was seen a few times. The gene calls are TRBV4-1 and TRBJ2-7; the match to TRBD1 covers 7 bases. The J segment lost 3 bases and the V segment lost 1 base, leaving 6 bases of the junction unmatched. CDR3 length: 15 amino acids. Germline CDR1 is MGHRA and CDR2 is YSYEKL. CDR3 in amino acids: CASSQVTGAGYEQYF. The DNA of the CDR3 is TGCGCCAGCAGCCAAGTCACAGGGGCTGGCTACGAGCAGTACTTC.

This clonotype was seen repeatedly, ten times or more. The chain links TRBV20-1 to TRBJ2-3, with 8 bases fitting TRBD2. The germline V gene encodes CDR1 DFQATT and CDR2 SNEGSKA (reference sequence). The CDR3 sequence is 15 residues long. V gave up 3 bases and J gave up 1 base; unmatched junction bases: 6. The CDR3 reads CSASGGALGTDTQYF. The CDR3 DNA reads as TGCAGTGCTAGCGGGGGGGCCCTGGGCACAGATACGCAGTATTTT.

This clonotype has a handful of counts. The V and J genes are TRBV5-5 and TRBJ2-7, with D perhaps TRBD1 (7 bases). The CDR3 has 15 residues. Germline CDR1 reads SGHKS; CDR2 reads YYEKEE (reference sequence). V lost 4 bases and J lost 6, with 20 bases in between. The chain's CDR3 is CASSRAPGGRTEQYV. The DNA of the CDR3 is TGTGCCAGCAGCAGAGCTCCAGGGGGGCGGACCGAGCAGTACGTC.

The chain recombines TRBV7-2 with TRBJ2-5; TRBD2 is a possible D gene (6 bases). Germline CDR1 reads SGHTA; CDR2 reads FQGNSA. The V end lost 4 bases, the J end lost 1 base, and 7 bases lay between the germline ends. This CDR3 has 13 amino acids. The CDR3 sequence: CASSWDFQETQYF. The CDR3, as DNA: TGTGCCAGCAGCTGGGACTTCCAAGAGACCCAGTACTTC. The full variable domain, rest sourced from reference TRBV7-2 and TRBJ2-5, is GAGVSQSPSNKVTEKGKDVELRCDPISGHTALYWYRQSLGQGLEFLIYFQGNSAPDKSGLPSDRFSAERTGGSVSTLTIQRTQQEDSAVYLCASSWDFQETQYFGPGTRLLVL.

This clonotype was observed many times. CDR3 sequence reads: CASNRGQETQYF. The CDR3 nucleotides are TGTGCCAGCAACAGGGGGCAAGAGACCCAGTACTTC. The V gene is TRBV5-4, the J gene TRBJ2-5; 8 positions agree with TRBD1. The CDR3 covers 12 residues. Per the germline V gene, CDR1 is SGHNT and CDR2 is YYREEE (reference sequence). After removal of 6 bases from V and 2 bases from J, the junction contained 0 bases not matched to a gene.

This clonotype was observed at least ten times. J is TRBJ1-6 and V is TRBV12-3 or TRBV12-4, with D hard to call. The length of the CDR3 is 15 residues. Trimming stripped 9 bases from V and 0 bases from J, with 12 bases between. DNA of the CDR3: TGTGCCAGTGTCGAAGGAAGCTCCTATAATTCACCCCTCCACTTT. Translation: CASVEGSSYNSPLHF.

The chain employs TRBV30 and TRBJ1-5, with D possibly matching TRBD1 (5 bases). Germline lookup yields CDR1 GTSNPN and CDR2 SVGIG (reference sequence). This CDR3 spans 19 amino acids. Deletions cut 0 bases from V and 2 bases from J, with 23 bases between. CDR3 nucleotides: TGTGCCTGGAGTGTAGTAATGGGAACAGGCCAGTCGGGCAATCAGCCCCAGCATTTT. It codes for CAWSVVMGTGQSGNQPQHF.

This clonotype was counted ten times or more. The rearrangement links TRBV5-4 to TRBJ2-1; D possibly uses TRBD1 or TRBD2 (5 bases each). Trimming shortened V by 1 base and J by 12 bases, and 11 bases separated the two germline ends. Germline lookup yields CDR1 SGHNT and CDR2 YYREEE (reference sequence). This CDR3 is built from 12 residues. DNA of the CDR3: TGTGCCAGCAGCTTGCCCGGGACGGTGCAGTTCTTC. Amino acid sequence: CASSLPGTVQFF.

In its sample, this clonotype was seen many times. The V call is TRBV4-2, the J call TRBJ2-5; D perhaps matches TRBD2 (5 bases). Germline V lookup: CDR1 LGHNA, CDR2 YNFKEQ. With 2 bases removed from V and 4 bases from J, the gap between germline ends came to 14 bases. This CDR3 has 15 amino acids. CDR3 DNA sequence: TGTGCCAGCAGCCAAAACATGCGAGGGATAGAGACCCAGTACTTC. Its protein product is CASSQNMRGIETQYF.

This clonotype was counted ten times or more. This chain connects TRBV6-1 to TRBJ2-3; D not certain. From germline, CDR1 is MNHNS and CDR2 SASEGT. V lost 8 bases, J lost 1 base, and 13 bases lay in between. The CDR3 spans 14 residues. The CDR3 DNA reads as TGTGCCAGCTCAACGGTGGGTCGCACAGATACGCAGTATTTT. Its protein product is CASSTVGRTDTQYF.

The chain recombines TRBV19 with TRBJ2-7; D gene unclear. Germline V gives CDR1 LNHDA, CDR2 SQIVND (reference sequence). V lost 3 bases and J 0 bases, leaving 9 bases between the germline ends. The CDR3 extends over 14 amino acids. The CDR3 loop reads CASSIGRYSYEQYF. The CDR3 coding sequence is TGTGCCAGTAGTATCGGCAGATACTCCTACGAGCAGTACTTC. Supplemented by reference TRBV19 and TRBJ2-7, the full variable domain reads DGGITQSPKYLFRKEGQNVTLSCEQNLNHDAMYWYRQDPGQGLRLIYYSQIVNDFQKGDIAEGYSVSREKKESFPLTVTSAQKNPTAFYLCASSIGRYSYEQYFGPGTRLTVT.

This clonotype showed up many times. This chain joins TRBV12-3 or TRBV12-4 and TRBJ2-1, with TRBD1 matching 7 bases. The CDR3 runs 14 residues. V shed 6 bases, J shed 6 bases, and the junction held 8 bases outside the gene matches. DNA for the CDR3: TGTGCCAGCAGCCCAGGGGGATCTGTCAATGAGCAGTTCTTC. It is translated as CASSPGGSVNEQFF.

The chain couples TRBV6-6 to TRBJ1-2; D uncertain. Germline CDR1 MNHNY, CDR2 SVGAGI (reference sequence). This CDR3 contains 13 residues. Deletions cut 8 bases from V and 5 bases from J, with 15 bases between. CDR3 bases: TGTGCCAGCGCACTCGACCGGTTATATGGCTACACCTTC. It is translated as CASALDRLYGYTF.